The 20 T cell receptor beta chains below all came from one sample that was sequenced in a study of T-cell memory formation after mild COVID-19. TCRdb reprocessed the 5' RACE reads with MiXCR, giving one entry per CDR3 protein. The data contain 250,000 to 350,000 distinct CDR3 sequences, roughly a fifth of them singletons. Sample: PBMCs or a T cell subset sorted from them (not recorded which). The receptors derive from a man between 18 and 29 years old who had mild COVID-19 (a few samples of this study predate the infection). Cell type and time point are not known.

In this sample, this clonotype turned up a few times. The CDR3 nucleotides read TGTGCCAGCAGCGTATCCAGGGGCACAGATACGCAGTATTTT. Its protein product is CASSVSRGTDTQYF. The J gene is TRBJ2-3, the V gene TRBV9, with D maybe TRBD1 (5 bases). Germline CDR1 and CDR2: SGDLS and YYNGEE. Trimming pared 1 base from V and 1 base from J, leaving 7 bases between. The CDR3 contains 14 residues.

The rearrangement uses TRBV18 and TRBJ2-4; 9 bases fit TRBD1. J gave up 5 bases and V 3 bases, and 2 bases lay outside the gene matches. The CDR3 runs to 14 residues. CDR1 is KGHSH, CDR2 LQKENI, per germline. The DNA of the CDR3 is TGTGCCAGCTCACCCAGGACAGGGGAAAACATTCAGTACTTC. This encodes CASSPRTGENIQYF. Full variable domain (outside the CDR3, taken from reference TRBV18 and TRBJ2-4): NAGVMQNPRHLVRRRGQEARLRCSPMKGHSHVYWYRQLPEEGLKFMVYLQKENIIDESGMPKERFSAEFPKEGPSILRIQQVVRGDSAAYFCASSPRTGENIQYFGAGTRLSVL.

The chain carries TRBV19 and TRBJ2-1; 9 nucleotides agree with TRBD2. This CDR3 contains 16 residues. V was pared by 5 bases and J by 5 bases, with 10 bases of the junction left unmatched. Germline loops: CDR1 LNHDA, CDR2 SQIVND (reference sequence). The CDR3 protein is CASSPYSGGPNNEQFF. CDR3 bases: TGTGCCAGTAGTCCCTATAGCGGGGGCCCTAACAATGAGCAGTTCTTC.

The V and J genes are TRBV3-1 and TRBJ1-1; D is unresolved. Between the trimmed V and J ends, which lost 0 bases and 4 bases, there was a span of 9 bases. CDR3 size: 14 residues. Germline CDR1 is LGHDT and CDR2 is YNNKEL (reference sequence). The CDR3 nucleotides read TGTGCCAGCAGCCAAGAGGGCTTGGGCACTGAAGCTTTCTTT. This gives the protein CASSQEGLGTEAFF.

This clonotype was detected only a few times. This chain joins TRBV6-4 and TRBJ1-1; D ambiguous. Trimming cost V 3 bases and J 5 bases, with 10 bases left between them. CDR3 length: 13 residues. Germline assignment: CDR1 MRHNA and CDR2 SNTAGT. CDR3 coding DNA: TGTGCCAGCAGTGAAGAGCCTGGAACTGAAGCTTTCTTT. Protein product: CASSEEPGTEAFF.

Ten or more counts support this clonotype. The chain joins TRBV7-2 to TRBJ2-3; TRBD1 is a possible D gene (5 bases). Germline CDR1 SGHTA, CDR2 FQGNSA. Trimming removed 6 bases from V and 5 bases from J, with 9 bases in between. This CDR3 is built from 12 residues. CDR3 nucleotide sequence: TGTGCCAGCAGGGGGCCGGGAGATACGCAGTATTTT. Translating it yields CASRGPGDTQYF.

The chain uses TRBV6-2 or TRBV6-3 and TRBJ1-5; unclear D gene. The germline V gene encodes CDR1 MNHEY and CDR2 SVGEGT. Deletions cut 0 bases from V and 5 bases from J, with 5 bases between. The CDR3 sequence is 13 residues long. The CDR3 sequence is CASSYSADQPQHF. The CDR3 coding sequence is TGTGCCAGCAGTTACTCGGCAGATCAGCCCCAGCATTTT.

The chain links TRBV6-5 to TRBJ2-7, with D unresolved. CDR3 length equals 17 residues. Germline lookup yields CDR1 MNHEY and CDR2 SVGAGI. Trimming shortened V by 2 bases and J by 5 bases, and 22 bases separated the two germline ends. CDR3 region: CASSYLPTTELNHEQYF. The CDR3 DNA reads as TGTGCCAGCAGTTACCTTCCTACTACCGAATTGAATCACGAGCAGTACTTC.

The rearrangement links TRBV10-3 to TRBJ2-7; D is perhaps TRBD1 (7 bases). The V end lost 10 bases, the J end lost 2 bases, and 15 bases lay between the germline ends. The CDR3 extends over 13 amino acids. Germline V gene data show CDR1 as ENHRY and CDR2 as SYGVKD. The CDR3 is CATLQGGTYEQYF. DNA for the CDR3: TGTGCCACCCTCCAGGGGGGCACCTACGAGCAGTACTTC.

The V and J genes are TRBV13 and TRBJ1-4, with TRBD1 matching over 8 bases. Germline CDR1 PRHDT, CDR2 FYEKMQ (reference sequence). The CDR3 spans 16 residues. Unmatched junction bases numbered 10, after V lost 5 bases and J lost 5 bases. CDR3 amino acids: CASSPSPGQANEKLFF. The CDR3, as DNA: TGTGCCAGCAGCCCCTCCCCGGGACAGGCGAATGAAAAACTGTTTTTT.

This clonotype occurred a few times. The chain employs TRBV7-9 and TRBJ2-3; D ambiguous. Per germline, CDR1 SEHNR and CDR2 FQNEAQ (reference sequence). The ends were cut back, 7 bases at V and 6 bases at J, with 23 bases in the middle. CDR3 length: 16 residues. CDR3 nucleotide sequence: TGTGCCAGCAACCCCCTTACCGGGCCTCCTACGGATACGCAGTATTTT. It encodes CASNPLTGPPTDTQYF.

In its sample, this clonotype was seen a few times. V usage is TRBV19 and J usage is TRBJ2-1; TRBD2 aligns across 7 bases. The CDR3 length is 17 residues. Germline-derived CDR1 and CDR2 are LNHDA and SQIVND (reference sequence). V lost 4 bases to trimming and J lost 0 bases; unmatched junction nucleotides: 9. In nucleotides, the CDR3 is TGTGCCAGTAGTAGCGGGGGATTGGTCACCTCCTACAATGAGCAGTTCTTC. This translates into CASSSGGLVTSYNEQFF.

This clonotype occurred many times. The gene calls are TRBV7-8 and TRBJ2-3; the D is unclear. V dropped 2 bases and J dropped 2 bases, with 5 bases sitting between them. Germline V gene sequence: CDR1 SGHVS, CDR2 FQNEAQ. This CDR3 spans 13 amino acids. CDR3 in amino acids: CASSLSPTDTQYF. Written as DNA, the CDR3 is TGTGCCAGCAGCTTAAGTCCCACAGATACGCAGTATTTT.

The sample holds a few counts of this clonotype. The chain carries TRBV20-1 and TRBJ1-4, with D uncertain. The germline V gene encodes CDR1 DFQATT and CDR2 SNEGSKA (reference sequence). The germline V and J ends were trimmed by 6 bases and 8 bases, with 19 bases remaining between them. CDR3 length: 14 residues. The CDR3 reads CSAPDTSTGEKLFF. The CDR3 DNA follows: TGCAGTGCACCTGACACCTCGACGGGGGAAAAACTGTTTTTT.

The chain carries TRBV12-3 or TRBV12-4 and TRBJ2-3; D not certain. Trimming removed 7 bases from V and 2 bases from J, with 10 bases in between. CDR3 length equals 13 residues. In DNA, the CDR3 is TGTGCCAGCACTCTATTAGTCACAGATACGCAGTATTTT. This gives the protein CASTLLVTDTQYF.

The chain combines TRBV5-5 with TRBJ2-7; the D gene is possibly TRBD1 (5 bases). Germline CDR1 reads SGHKS; CDR2 reads YYEKEE (reference sequence). The CDR3 loop spans 12 amino acids. V was cut by 3 bases and J by 6 bases, with 10 bases left in between. The DNA of the CDR3 is TGTGCCAGCAGCTGGGCAGGGTTCGAGCAGTACTTC. It translates to CASSWAGFEQYF.

The chain's CDR3 is CASSTPSGTGHEKLFF. The CDR3 DNA reads TGTGCCAGCAGCACACCCTCCGGGACAGGGCATGAAAAACTGTTTTTT. The rearrangement joins TRBV4-2 to TRBJ1-4, with TRBD1 matching over 9 bases. With 5 bases clipped from V and 6 bases from J, the junction kept 10 bases outside the gene matches. Germline V gives CDR1 LGHNA, CDR2 YNFKEQ. There are 16 residues in the CDR3.

This clonotype was counted only a few times. The rearrangement joins TRBV11-2 to TRBJ2-4, with D hard to call. Germline CDR1 reads SGHAT; CDR2 reads FQNNGV. V was shortened by 1 base and J by 0 bases, with 10 bases between the two germline ends. CDR3 length: 16 residues. The CDR3 loop reads CASSLVGNLAKNIQYF. For the CDR3, the DNA is TGTGCCAGCAGCTTAGTGGGGAACCTAGCCAAAAACATTCAGTACTTC.

The V gene is TRBV19, the J gene TRBJ1-2; D not resolved. Per germline, CDR1 LNHDA and CDR2 SQIVND (reference sequence). CDR3 length equals 14 residues. With 10 bases removed from V and 2 bases from J, the gap between germline ends came to 17 bases. The CDR3 loop reads CATRTQVGNYGYTF. In DNA form, the CDR3 reads TGTGCCACCCGAACGCAGGTGGGAAACTATGGCTACACCTTC. Complete variable domain (other parts from reference TRBV19 and TRBJ1-2): DGGITQSPKYLFRKEGQNVTLSCEQNLNHDAMYWYRQDPGQGLRLIYYSQIVNDFQKGDIAEGYSVSREKKESFPLTVTSAQKNPTAFYLCATRTQVGNYGYTFGSGTRLTVV.

The rearrangement links TRBV27 to TRBJ2-5; D may be TRBD1 or TRBD2 (5 bases each). This CDR3 spans 15 amino acids. V lost 5 bases to trimming and J lost 5 bases, with 18 bases between them. Germline values: CDR1 MNHEY, CDR2 SMNVEV (reference sequence). The CDR3 protein is CASSPWLGTGETQYF. The CDR3 nucleotides are TGTGCCAGCAGTCCTTGGCTGGGGACGGGTGAGACCCAGTACTTC.